This TCR beta chain emerged from a study of blood T cell repertoires in COVID-19. Turning to the study itself: The United States, Italy and Spain provided the acute and convalescent COVID-19 samples. T cells, B-cell-depleted T cells, or PBMCs provided the cDNA or gDNA that served as material.

Generated by immunoSEQ multiplex PCR, the TCRdb table keeps only in-frame clones and is missing some. This table holds 150,000 to 200,000 clones, around 93% found once. This TCR came from a woman in her fifties or sixties with acute or convalescent COVID-19. The sequenced sample consisted of peripheral blood.

The CDR3 loop is CASSHREPLSSYNEQFF. Here the CDR3 DNA reads TGTGCCAGCAGCCACCGGGAACCTTTAAGCTCCTACAATGAGCAGTTCTTC. This chain uses TRBV14 with TRBJ2-1; D perhaps matches TRBD2 (5 bases). CDR3 length equals 17 residues. Trimming left V 3 bases short and J 0 bases short, with 15 bases between. From germline, CDR1 is SGHDN and CDR2 FVKESK.